One sample yielded the 14 T cell receptor beta chains listed below, sequenced in a study of T cells after yellow fever vaccination. TCRdb re-called the 5' RACE reads through MiXCR, storing one row per CDR3 protein. The repertoire consists of some 390,000 distinct CDR3 sequences, with about 19% occurring once and the leading ten covering roughly a sixth. This specimen was PBMCs, taken before the yellow fever booster vaccination. The receptors originated from a man aged 18 to 29 who received the YFV17D yellow fever vaccine.

The chain uses TRBV6-6 and TRBJ2-3, with 10 nucleotides matching TRBD2. The CDR3 is 14 residues long. CDR1 and CDR2 (germline): MNHNY, SVGAGI (reference sequence). With V trimmed by 7 bases and J by 4 bases, 5 bases remained unmatched. The CDR3: CASTGTSAADTQYF. The CDR3 region has the DNA TGTGCCAGCACCGGGACTAGCGCGGCAGATACGCAGTATTTT.

V gene TRBV7-9 combines with J gene TRBJ2-7; the match to TRBD1 covers 7 bases. Germline trimming cut 1 base from V and 2 bases from J; bases unmatched to any gene: 8. The CDR3 length is 16 residues. Germline lookup yields CDR1 SEHNR and CDR2 FQNEAQ (reference sequence). CDR3 in DNA: TGTGCCAGCAGCTTAGGAGGGGGCGGAATGGCCTACGAGCAGTACTTC. It codes for CASSLGGGGMAYEQYF.

This clonotype was observed a handful of times. The chain links TRBV5-1 to TRBJ1-2, with D possibly being TRBD1 (6 bases). Between the trimmed V and J ends, which lost 3 bases and 2 bases, there was a span of 14 bases. This CDR3 contains 15 residues. CDR1 is SGHRS and CDR2 is YFSETQ in the germline V gene. The CDR3: CASSSYVTGNYGYTF. CDR3 nucleotides: TGCGCCAGCAGCTCATACGTTACAGGGAACTATGGCTACACCTTC.

This clonotype occurred a few times. The rearrangement links TRBV4-1 to TRBJ2-7; 8 nucleotides line up with TRBD2. Losses at the gene ends were 2 bases for V and 3 bases for J; bases not matched to a gene: 9. Looked up from germline, CDR1 is MGHRA and CDR2 is YSYEKL. The CDR3 is 16 residues long. The CDR3 DNA sequence: TGCGCCAGCAGCCAACCTATAAGCGGGGGTTTCTACGAGCAGTACTTC. As protein: CASSQPISGGFYEQYF.

This clonotype was seen more than once but under ten times. The V call is TRBV20-1, the J call TRBJ2-5; D may be TRBD2 (6 bases). CDR3 length: 12 amino acids. Germline V lookup: CDR1 DFQATT, CDR2 SNEGSKA (reference sequence). Trimming left V 6 bases short and J 5 bases short, with 13 bases between. In nucleotides, the CDR3 is TGCAGTGCCGAAGGAGGGTCTGAGACCCAGTACTTC. Protein: CSAEGGSETQYF.

The chain is built from TRBV29-1 and TRBJ2-2; 11 bases are a match to TRBD1. The CDR3 consists of 16 residues. The germline V gene has CDR1 SQVTM and CDR2 ANQGSEA. Unmatched junction bases numbered 9, after V lost 5 bases and J lost 4 bases. CDR3 sequence (DNA): TGCAGCGTTCCGGGACAGGGGGGAGGTGGCACCGGGGAGCTGTTTTTT. Protein sequence: CSVPGQGGGGTGELFF.

This clonotype was counted only a few times. The chain couples TRBV24-1 to TRBJ2-2; 7 nucleotides line up with TRBD1. The CDR3 is 14 residues long. V shed 8 bases and J 1 base; nucleotides not matched to a gene: 3. In germline, CDR1 is KGHDR, CDR2 SFDVKD. The CDR3 DNA reads TGTGCCACCAAGAGGACAGGGAACACCGGGGAGCTGTTTTTT. Encoded protein: CATKRTGNTGELFF.

The rearrangement uses TRBV15 and TRBJ2-4, with 12 bases lining up with TRBD1. Germline V CDR1 and CDR2: LNHNV, YYDKDF (reference sequence). V was pared by 0 bases and J by 7 bases, with 4 bases of the junction left unmatched. The CDR3 runs to 16 residues. The CDR3 DNA is TGTGCCACCAGCAGAGATGCAGGGACAGGGGGCAACATTCAGTACTTC. It translates to CATSRDAGTGGNIQYF.

This clonotype was counted a few times. The V gene is TRBV7-2, the J gene TRBJ2-7, with D possibly being TRBD1 (6 bases). The CDR3 covers 15 residues. Between the trimmed V and J ends, which lost 3 bases and 2 bases, there was a span of 14 bases. Germline V gene data show CDR1 as SGHTA and CDR2 as FQGNSA. CDR3 residues: CASSLQGPLTYEQYF. The CDR3 DNA reads as TGTGCCAGCAGCTTGCAGGGGCCCCTAACCTACGAGCAGTACTTC.

This clonotype was found a few times. This chain uses TRBV9 with TRBJ2-3, with 8 nucleotides matching TRBD1. The CDR3 covers 15 residues. Germline V gene data show CDR1 as SGDLS and CDR2 as YYNGEE. Trimming cost V 3 bases and J 4 bases; bases outside gene matches: 7. The CDR3 here is CASSAQGAVADTQYF. The CDR3 nucleotides are TGTGCCAGCAGCGCGCAGGGGGCGGTAGCAGATACGCAGTATTTT.

The V call is TRBV6-5, the J call TRBJ2-3; TRBD1 aligns across 9 bases. CDR3 length: 11 residues. V lost 4 bases and J lost 14; bases outside the gene matches: 4. CDR1 is MNHEY, CDR2 SVGAGI, per germline. Here the CDR3 DNA reads TGTGCCAGCAGTTGGGACAGGGAATGGTATTTT. Encoded protein: CASSWDREWYF.

The DNA of the CDR3 is TGCAGTGCCCTTGTTGACCCCGCTATTCGGCAGTTCTTC. Its translation is CSALVDPAIRQFF. The chain uses TRBV20-1 and TRBJ2-1; D is unclear. The germline V gene encodes CDR1 DFQATT and CDR2 SNEGSKA (reference sequence). The CDR3 sequence is 13 residues long. Trimming cost V 6 bases and J 12 bases, with 21 bases left between them.

This clonotype was observed a handful of times. The chain is built from TRBV12-1 and TRBJ2-1; the table's TRBD2 call for D was not verified on the DNA. TRBV12-1 is deemed a pseudogene. The CDR3 length is 18 residues. The CDR3 DNA reads as TGTGCCAGCAGCTTTCGGCACTGGACTAGCGGGGGGGCAGATGAGCAGTTCTTC. This gives the protein CASSFRHWTSGGADEQFF.

This clonotype appeared a few times. The genes are TRBV11-2 and TRBJ2-3; D is ambiguous. Germline V gene data show CDR1 as SGHAT and CDR2 as FQNNGV. The V end was cut by 3 bases, the J end by 2 bases, with 6 bases between. The CDR3 is 13 residues long. The CDR3 here is CASSLWLTDTQYF. CDR3 in DNA: TGTGCCAGCAGCTTGTGGCTCACAGATACGCAGTATTTT.